A single sample gave rise to the 7 T cell receptor beta chains below, sequenced in a study of cytomegalovirus exposure and HLA in healthy donors. Libraries were prepared by immunoSEQ multiplex PCR; TCRdb keeps only in-frame clonotypes and omits some of them. The repertoire includes about 270,000 clones, just over 85% of them detected once, and roughly 1% sits in the top ten. Sequencing was carried out using PBMCs. The receptors were gathered from a woman in her late teens or twenties in good health and CMV-seronegative.

This CDR3 reads CASSHDRETQYF. The CDR3 DNA follows: TGTGCCAGCAGCCACGACAGGGAGACCCAGTACTTC. V and J are TRBV7-2 and TRBJ2-5, with a tentative D call TRBD1 (6 bases). Germline lookup yields CDR1 SGHTA and CDR2 FQGNSA. Trimming shortened V by 5 bases and J by 5 bases, and 9 bases separated the two germline ends. The CDR3 covers 12 residues.

This CDR3 reads CASSLSQGPDQPQHF. CDR3 DNA: TGTGCCAGCAGTCTCTCACAGGGACCCGATCAGCCCCAGCATTTT. V usage is TRBV27 and J usage is TRBJ1-5; TRBD1 is a possible D gene (6 bases). From germline, CDR1 is MNHEY and CDR2 SMNVEV (reference sequence). The CDR3 totals 15 residues. V was cut by 5 bases and J by 5 bases, with 16 bases left in between.

This chain connects TRBV11-2 to TRBJ1-2; D is uncertain. The V gene lost 5 bases and the J gene lost 5 bases, with 18 bases spanning the gap. From germline, CDR1 is SGHAT and CDR2 FQNNGV. CDR3 size: 15 residues. The CDR3 reads CASSREVLLNYGYTF. For the CDR3, the DNA is TGTGCCAGCAGCCGAGAGGTACTGCTAAATTATGGCTACACCTTC.

Here the CDR3 reads CASSEGARSYGYTF. CDR3 coding DNA: TGCGCCAGCAGTGAGGGGGCACGATCCTATGGCTACACCTTC. This sequence joins TRBV10-2 and TRBJ1-2; possibly TRBD1 for D (5 bases). The CDR3 covers 14 residues. Deletions cut 2 bases from V and 4 bases from J, with 11 bases between. Germline values: CDR1 WSHSY, CDR2 SAAADI.

This clone was detected a few times. The chain employs TRBV6-1 and TRBJ1-2; 7 nucleotides agree with TRBD1. The J segment lost 6 bases and the V segment lost 2 bases, leaving 3 bases of the junction unmatched. Germline-derived CDR1 and CDR2 are MNHNS and SASEGT. The CDR3 is made up of 13 amino acids. The CDR3 loop is CASSESGGDGYTF. DNA for the CDR3: TGTGCCAGCAGTGAATCAGGGGGTGATGGCTACACCTTC.

V usage is TRBV2 and J usage is TRBJ2-1; 11 bases agree with TRBD2. CDR3 length equals 16 residues. V lost 0 bases and J lost 8; bases outside the gene matches: 6. Germline CDR1 SNHLY, CDR2 FYNNEI. The DNA for the CDR3 is TGTGCCAGCAGTGAAGCTCGGCTAGCGGGAGGCGATGAGCAGTTCTTC. Its protein is CASSEARLAGGDEQFF.

This chain connects TRBV6-1 to TRBJ1-4; maybe TRBD1 (6 bases). Germline lookup yields CDR1 MNHNS and CDR2 SASEGT. Trimming removed 2 bases from V and 2 bases from J, with 12 bases in between. This CDR3 region has 16 residues. The CDR3 reads CASSEMKGDTNEKLFF. Written as DNA, the CDR3 is TGTGCCAGCAGTGAAATGAAGGGGGATACTAATGAAAAACTGTTTTTT.